One and the same sample provided the 25 T cell receptor beta chains below, sequenced in a study of blood T cell repertoires in COVID-19. Clones were read by immunoSEQ multiplex PCR, and TCRdb kept only the in-frame ones, dropping some. This table holds more than 300,000 clones, around nine tenths found once. The source material was PBMCs or T cells enriched from blood (not recorded which). These receptors were obtained from a woman under 40 who had recovered from COVID-19.

This chain joins TRBV29-1 and TRBJ2-5; 8 positions match TRBD2. Germline values: CDR1 SQVTM, CDR2 ANQGSEA. The CDR3 runs to 15 residues. V lost 1 base and J lost 5; bases outside the gene matches: 9. The CDR3 protein is CSVEGGLDEAETQYF. For the CDR3, the DNA is TGCAGCGTTGAAGGGGGACTAGACGAAGCGGAGACCCAGTACTTC.

The V and J genes are TRBV20-1 and TRBJ1-1; no reliable D call. Germline CDR1 DFQATT, CDR2 SNEGSKA (reference sequence). This CDR3 is 11 amino acids long. Trimming removed 5 bases at V and 6 bases at J, with 10 bases between. The CDR3 sequence is CSASSHPEAFF. The CDR3 bases are TGCAGTGCTTCGAGCCACCCTGAAGCTTTCTTT.

This rearrangement joins TRBV5-4 to TRBJ2-7; 7 nucleotides agree with TRBD1. The length of the CDR3 is 14 residues. Germline CDR1 and CDR2: SGHNT and YYREEE (reference sequence). With V trimmed by 5 bases and J by 1 base, 6 bases remained unmatched. The DNA of the CDR3 is TGTGCCAGCAGGGACAGGCAAACATCCTACGAGCAGTACTTC. Amino acid sequence: CASRDRQTSYEQYF.

V is TRBV30 and J is TRBJ1-2; no clear D. The CDR3 covers 11 residues. CDR1 and CDR2 (germline): GTSNPN, SVGIG (reference sequence). The CDR3 loop reads CARRDNYGYTF. The CDR3 nucleotides read TGTGCGCGGAGGGATAACTATGGCTACACCTTC.

V is TRBV5-8 and J is TRBJ2-2; maybe TRBD2 (5 bases). Per germline, CDR1 SGHTS and CDR2 YDEGEE. V gave up 0 bases and J gave up 2 bases, with 8 bases separating them. The CDR3 extends over 15 amino acids. The CDR3 sequence is CASSLGLTNTGELFF. CDR3 in DNA: TGTGCCAGCAGCTTGGGACTAACTAACACCGGGGAGCTGTTTTTT.

CDR3 loop: CASSSGTSGFSYNEQFF. The CDR3 region has the DNA TGTGCCAGCAGTTCCGGGACTAGCGGGTTCTCCTACAATGAGCAGTTCTTC. V is TRBV27 and J is TRBJ2-1, with 12 bases aligning to TRBD2. CDR3 length: 17 amino acids. Germline V lookup: CDR1 MNHEY, CDR2 SMNVEV (reference sequence). V lost 4 bases and J lost 0; bases outside the gene matches: 4.

The chain uses TRBV30 and TRBJ2-3, with TRBD2 matching over 9 bases. V lost 4 bases, J lost 4 bases, and 9 bases stayed unmatched. Germline CDR1 reads GTSNPN; CDR2 reads SVGIG (reference sequence). This CDR3 has 15 amino acids. The CDR3 bases are TGTGCCTGGACTCGAGCGGGGGGTGGCGCAGATACGCAGTATTTT. Protein product: CAWTRAGGGADTQYF.

The V and J genes are TRBV19 and TRBJ2-3, with D perhaps TRBD1 (6 bases). Germline V gene data show CDR1 as LNHDA and CDR2 as SQIVND (reference sequence). V was shortened by 5 bases and J by 2 bases, with 17 bases between the two germline ends. The CDR3 runs to 16 residues. The CDR3 DNA follows: TGTGCCAGTAGTGTTGGGACAAGTTTCTTCACAGATACGCAGTATTTT. Translation gives CASSVGTSFFTDTQYF.

The CDR3: CASSMRAGGQDTQYF. CDR3 sequence (DNA): TGTGCCAGTAGTATGAGGGCAGGGGGCCAAGATACGCAGTATTTT. V gene TRBV19 combines with J gene TRBJ2-3; 8 bases are a match to TRBD1. The CDR3 covers 15 residues. V lost 3 bases and J lost 5; bases outside the gene matches: 7. In germline, CDR1 is LNHDA, CDR2 SQIVND (reference sequence).

The chain carries TRBV2 and TRBJ1-3; 9 bases match TRBD1. CDR1 and CDR2 (germline): SNHLY, FYNNEI. CDR3 length: 14 residues. The junction had 7 bases not matched to a gene; V was cut back by 9 bases and J by 4 bases. The CDR3 nucleotides are TGTGCCAGTTTCACAGGGGGCAACGGAAACACCATATATTTT. Translated, it gives CASFTGGNGNTIYF.

This chain uses TRBV28 with TRBJ2-2, with D possibly being TRBD1 (6 bases). Trimming removed 10 bases from V and 7 bases from J, with 13 bases in between. The CDR3 spans 12 residues. CDR1 MDHEN and CDR2 SYDVKM come from the germline V gene. CDR3 loop: CATRGFGGELFF. In DNA form, the CDR3 reads TGTGCCACTAGGGGGTTTGGCGGGGAGCTGTTTTTT.

The V and J genes are TRBV28 and TRBJ2-7; 8 bases map to TRBD1. Germline lookup yields CDR1 MDHEN and CDR2 SYDVKM. The ends lost 8 bases at V and 0 bases at J; junction bases unmatched: 12. The CDR3 covers 16 residues. In DNA form, the CDR3 reads TGTGCCAGCGGCTCACCGGGACAGGAATACTCCTACGAGCAGTACTTC. Protein product: CASGSPGQEYSYEQYF.

The V call is TRBV30, the J call TRBJ1-5; perhaps TRBD1 as D (5 bases). The germline CDR1 and CDR2 sequences are GTSNPN and SVGIG (reference sequence). With 1 base removed from V and 6 bases from J, the gap between germline ends came to 10 bases. The CDR3 runs to 13 residues. The CDR3 DNA follows: TGTGCCTGGAGTGGGCAGGGAATTCAGCCCCAGCATTTT. Amino acid sequence: CAWSGQGIQPQHF.

V gene TRBV29-1 combines with J gene TRBJ1-2; 8 bases map to TRBD1. V was clipped by 7 bases and J by 4 bases; unmatched bases: 5. The length of the CDR3 is 12 residues. Germline V gene lookup returns CDR1 SQVTM and CDR2 ANQGSEA. CDR3 amino acids: CSGARGPYGYTF. The CDR3 region has the DNA TGCAGCGGAGCCAGGGGGCCCTATGGCTACACCTTC. Full variable domain (remainder filled in from reference TRBV29-1 and TRBJ1-2): SAVISQKPSRDICQRGTSLTIQCQVDSQVTMMFWYRQQPGQSLTLIATANQGSEATYESGFVIDKFPISRPNLTFSTLTVSNMSPEDSSIYLCSGARGPYGYTFGSGTRLTVV.

This clone has a handful of counts. This chain connects TRBV5-5 to TRBJ1-5; possible D gene TRBD1, 5 bases. V gave up 1 base and J gave up 2 bases, with 10 bases separating them. The CDR3 is made up of 15 amino acids. Germline V gene lookup returns CDR1 SGHKS and CDR2 YYEKEE (reference sequence). The CDR3: CASSLSGIGNQPQHF. The CDR3 DNA follows: TGTGCCAGCAGCTTGTCAGGGATTGGCAATCAGCCCCAGCATTTT.

V is TRBV5-1 and J is TRBJ2-7; 7 positions match TRBD1. CDR1 and CDR2 (germline): SGHRS, YFSETQ. V was clipped by 0 bases and J by 9 bases; unmatched bases: 3. The CDR3 covers 12 residues. This CDR3 reads CASSLGAGGQYF. CDR3 bases: TGCGCCAGCAGCTTGGGGGCAGGGGGGCAGTACTTC.

V is TRBV5-1 and J is TRBJ2-7, with a possible D match to TRBD2 (7 bases). Per germline, CDR1 SGHRS and CDR2 YFSETQ. V dropped 0 bases and J dropped 6 bases, with 13 bases sitting between them. This CDR3 has 14 amino acids. The CDR3 bases are TGCGCCAGCAGCTTGGCCCAGGGGAGGGGCGAGCAGTACTTC. Protein sequence: CASSLAQGRGEQYF.

CDR3 loop: CASSIDRVLGEQFF. For the CDR3, the DNA is TGTGCCAGCAGCATAGACAGGGTCTTGGGTGAGCAGTTCTTC. The chain is built from TRBV2 and TRBJ2-1, with TRBD1 identical over 7 bases. With V trimmed by 6 bases and J by 9 bases, 11 bases remained unmatched. The germline gives CDR1 SNHLY, CDR2 FYNNEI. The CDR3 is made up of 14 amino acids.

V and J are TRBV19 and TRBJ2-1; 9 bases are a match to TRBD2. CDR3 length: 15 amino acids. Germline V gene data show CDR1 as LNHDA and CDR2 as SQIVND (reference sequence). V was pared by 5 bases and J by 5 bases, with 7 bases of the junction left unmatched. In nucleotides, the CDR3 is TGTGCCAGTAGTGTCAGACTAGCGGCCAACAATGAGCAGTTCTTC. It yields the protein CASSVRLAANNEQFF.

This clone was seen once. CDR3 nucleotides: TGTGCCAGCAGTGAGGGGAGGGCTAATGAAAAACTGTTTTTT. As protein: CASSEGRANEKLFF. The chain joins TRBV6-1 to TRBJ1-4; D is unclear. The CDR3 has 14 residues. Trimming stripped 3 bases from V and 3 bases from J, with 8 bases between. Germline lookup yields CDR1 MNHNS and CDR2 SASEGT.

CDR3 DNA sequence: TGTGCCAGCAGCTTAGCCGTGTCTAGCGGGGGCCTCTTCAATGAGCAGTTCTTC. Protein product: CASSLAVSSGGLFNEQFF. The chain couples TRBV7-2 to TRBJ2-1; 10 bases are a match to TRBD2. This CDR3 spans 18 amino acids. Germline CDR1 SGHTA, CDR2 FQGNSA. The ends lost 0 bases at V and 6 bases at J; junction bases unmatched: 11.

V is TRBV28 and J is TRBJ1-2, with 7 bases identical to TRBD1. This CDR3 region has 12 residues. The trim removed 2 bases at V and 7 bases at J, leaving 1 base unmatched. Per germline, CDR1 MDHEN and CDR2 SYDVKM. Written as DNA, the CDR3 is TGTGCCAGCAGTTTAGACAGGGCTGGCTACACCTTC. Encoded protein: CASSLDRAGYTF.

The chain recombines TRBV5-4 with TRBJ2-2, with TRBD2 matching 12 bases. This CDR3 has 17 amino acids. The J segment lost 4 bases and the V segment lost 3 bases, leaving 7 bases of the junction unmatched. Germline-derived CDR1 and CDR2 are SGHNT and YYREEE (reference sequence). CDR3 in amino acids: CASSSPLAGGRTGELFF. Written as DNA, the CDR3 is TGTGCCAGCAGCTCCCCGCTAGCGGGGGGGCGCACCGGGGAGCTGTTTTTT.

This clone has only one observation. This rearrangement joins TRBV25-1 to TRBJ2-7, with a possible D match to TRBD2 (5 bases). CDR1 and CDR2 from the germline V gene are MGHDK and SYGVNS. The CDR3 sequence is 11 residues long. Trimming cost V 6 bases and J 6 bases, with 9 bases left between them. CDR3 amino acids: CASSRSGEQYF. CDR3 bases: TGTGCCAGCAGCCGGAGCGGCGAGCAGTACTTC.

The chain uses TRBV3-1 (or the pseudogene TRBV3-2) and TRBJ1-5; D not certain. Trimming pared 1 base from V and 5 bases from J, leaving 9 bases between. This CDR3 has 14 residues. Germline V gives CDR1 LGHDT, CDR2 YNNKEL (reference sequence). Here the CDR3 reads CASSQGGSDQPQHF. CDR3 nucleotides: TGTGCCAGCAGCCAAGGCGGAAGCGATCAGCCCCAGCATTTT.